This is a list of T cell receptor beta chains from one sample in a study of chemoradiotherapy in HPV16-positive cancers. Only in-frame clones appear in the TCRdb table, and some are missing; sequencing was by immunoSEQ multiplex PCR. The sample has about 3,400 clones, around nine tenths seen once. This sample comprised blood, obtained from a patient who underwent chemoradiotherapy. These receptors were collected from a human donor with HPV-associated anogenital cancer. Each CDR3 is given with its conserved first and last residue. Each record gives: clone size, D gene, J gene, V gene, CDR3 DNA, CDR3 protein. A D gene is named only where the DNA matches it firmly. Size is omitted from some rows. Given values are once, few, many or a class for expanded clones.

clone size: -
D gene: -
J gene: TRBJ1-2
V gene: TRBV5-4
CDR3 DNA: TGTGCCAGCAGCTTAGTGGGGCCGTATGGCTACACCTTC
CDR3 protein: CASSLVGPYGYTF

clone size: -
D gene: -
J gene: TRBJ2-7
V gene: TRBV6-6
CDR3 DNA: TGTGCCAGCAGCCCCCTTCTCAAGGCGAACTACGAGCAGTACTTC
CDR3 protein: CASSPLLKANYEQYF

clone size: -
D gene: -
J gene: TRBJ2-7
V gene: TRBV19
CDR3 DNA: TGTGCCAGTACCAAGGGGCTCCAGGGCCACGAGCAGTACTTC
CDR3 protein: CASTKGLQGHEQYF

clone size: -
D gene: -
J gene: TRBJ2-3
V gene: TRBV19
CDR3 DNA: TGTGCCAGTAGTATAGCCGCCGTGAGGGCAGATACGCAGTATTTT
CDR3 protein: CASSIAAVRADTQYF

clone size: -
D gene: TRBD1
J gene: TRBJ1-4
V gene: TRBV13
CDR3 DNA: TGTGCCAGCAGCTCCCGGACAGGGGACGAAAAACTGTTTTTT
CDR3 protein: CASSSRTGDEKLFF

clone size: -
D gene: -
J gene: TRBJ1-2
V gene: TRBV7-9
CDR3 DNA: TGTGCCAGCAGCTTAAGGGCAGGGGAAGACGGCTACACCTTC
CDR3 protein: CASSLRAGEDGYTF

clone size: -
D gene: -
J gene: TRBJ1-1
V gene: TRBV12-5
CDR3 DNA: TGTGCTAGTGGTTCCTGGAATACTGAAGCTTTCTTT
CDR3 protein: CASGSWNTEAFF

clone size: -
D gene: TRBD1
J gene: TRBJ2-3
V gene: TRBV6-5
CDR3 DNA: TGTGCCAGCACCCAAGGGACAGTCGGGGATACGCAGTATTTT
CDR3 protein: CASTQGTVGDTQYF

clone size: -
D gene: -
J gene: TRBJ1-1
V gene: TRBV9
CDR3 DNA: TGTGCCAGCAGTCAGTCAGGGTGGAACACTGAAGCTTTCTTT
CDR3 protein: CASSQSGWNTEAFF

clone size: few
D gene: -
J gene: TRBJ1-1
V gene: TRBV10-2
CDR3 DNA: TGCGCCAGCAGTGAGTCGTTGGCCGGGTTAGCTTTCTTT
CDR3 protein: CASSESLAGLAFF

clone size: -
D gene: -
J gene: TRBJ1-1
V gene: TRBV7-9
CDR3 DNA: TGTGCCAGCAGCGCCTCATATGAAGCTTTCTTT
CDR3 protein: CASSASYEAFF

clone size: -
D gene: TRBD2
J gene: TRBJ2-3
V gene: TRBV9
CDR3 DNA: TGTGCCAGCAGCGTAGATATGGGGGGGAGCACAGATACGCAGTATTTT
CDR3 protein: CASSVDMGGSTDTQYF

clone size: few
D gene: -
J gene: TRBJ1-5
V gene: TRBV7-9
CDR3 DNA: TGTGCCAGCAGCTCGCCTGGCACAGACAGCAATCAGCCCCAGCATTTT
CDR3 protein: CASSSPGTDSNQPQHF

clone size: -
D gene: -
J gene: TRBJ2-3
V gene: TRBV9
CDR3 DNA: TGTGCCAGCAGCGTAGGAACTACCTCCACAGATACGCAGTATTTT
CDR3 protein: CASSVGTTSTDTQYF

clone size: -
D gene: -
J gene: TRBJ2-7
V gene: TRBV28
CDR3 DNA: TGTGCCAGCAGTGGAGCCGGGACGGCCCCCTACGAGCAGTACTTC
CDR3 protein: CASSGAGTAPYEQYF

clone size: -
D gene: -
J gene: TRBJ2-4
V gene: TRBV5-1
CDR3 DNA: TGCGCCAGCAGCCAGGACCCGTCGATAGCCAAAAACATTCAGTACTTC
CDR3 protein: CASSQDPSIAKNIQYF

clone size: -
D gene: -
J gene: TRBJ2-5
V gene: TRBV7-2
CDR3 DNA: TGTGCCAGCAGCTACGACAGGGAGACCCAGTACTTC
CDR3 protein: CASSYDRETQYF

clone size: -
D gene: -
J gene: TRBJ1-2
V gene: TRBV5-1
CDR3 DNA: TGCGCCAGCAGCTTGGAGGCGTATGGCTACACCTTC
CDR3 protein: CASSLEAYGYTF

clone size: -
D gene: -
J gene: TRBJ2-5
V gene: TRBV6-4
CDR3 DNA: TGTGCCAGCAGTGACAGTAGAAAGTGGACACCGACACGGAGTAGCCAAGAGACCCAGTACTTC
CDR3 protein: CASSDSRKWTPTRSSQETQYF

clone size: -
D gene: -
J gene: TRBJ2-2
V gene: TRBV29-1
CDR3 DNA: TGCAGCGTTGCCCGAGGGGCGAACACCGGGGAGCTGTTTTTT
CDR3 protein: CSVARGANTGELFF

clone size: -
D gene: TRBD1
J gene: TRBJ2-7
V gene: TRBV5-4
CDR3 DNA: TGTGCCAGCAGCTTTTGGGACAGGGACTACGAGCAGTACTTC
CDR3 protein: CASSFWDRDYEQYF

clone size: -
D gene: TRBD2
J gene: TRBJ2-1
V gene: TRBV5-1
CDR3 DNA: TGCGCCAGCAGCAATAAGCGGGGAAGCTCCTACAATGAGCAGTTCTTC
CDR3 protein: CASSNKRGSSYNEQFF